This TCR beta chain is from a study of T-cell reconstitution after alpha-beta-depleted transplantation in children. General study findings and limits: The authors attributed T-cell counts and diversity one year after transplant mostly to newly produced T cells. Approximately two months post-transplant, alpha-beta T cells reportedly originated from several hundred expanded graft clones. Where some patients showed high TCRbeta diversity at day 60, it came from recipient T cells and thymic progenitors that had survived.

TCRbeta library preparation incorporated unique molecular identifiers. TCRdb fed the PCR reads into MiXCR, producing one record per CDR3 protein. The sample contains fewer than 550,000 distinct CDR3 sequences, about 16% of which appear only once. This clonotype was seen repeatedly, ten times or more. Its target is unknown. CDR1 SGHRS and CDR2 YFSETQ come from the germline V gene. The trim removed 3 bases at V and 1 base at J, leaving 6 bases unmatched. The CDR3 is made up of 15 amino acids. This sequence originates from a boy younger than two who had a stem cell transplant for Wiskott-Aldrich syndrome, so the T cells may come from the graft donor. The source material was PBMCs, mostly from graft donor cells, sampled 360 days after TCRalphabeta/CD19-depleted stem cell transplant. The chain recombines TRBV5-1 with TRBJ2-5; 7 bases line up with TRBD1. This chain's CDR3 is CASSSGTALQETQYF. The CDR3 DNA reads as TGCGCCAGCAGCTCCGGGACAGCTCTCCAAGAGACCCAGTACTTC.